The 32 T cell receptor beta chains listed next were all sequenced from one sample in a study of blood T cells in healthy people across ages (dated by TCRdb to about 2015). Libraries were built with 5' RACE. The listed sequencing device is Illumina HiSeq 2500. The second PCR ran for about 7 to 11 cycles and used a J-beta primer mix along with a sample-barcoded 5' primer. The public reads were reprocessed in TCRdb via fastp at Q25 and MiXCR, keeping in-frame beta chains. Each entry merges the rows of one CDR3 protein and shows their most common DNA and genes. This sample lists hundreds of thousands of distinct CDR3 sequences; under 30% were detected once. The ten largest clones take up roughly 10% of the sample. These data were likewise used in another study, on T cells of mothers and their children.

The sequencing input was blood. Every receptor here comes from a boy younger than 18 in good health.

This clonotype was found a few times. V gene TRBV28 combines with J gene TRBJ2-1; TRBD2 matches at 9 bases. J gave up 4 bases and V 11 bases, and 9 bases lay outside the gene matches. CDR3 length equals 14 residues. The germline CDR1 and CDR2 sequences are MDHEN and SYDVKM. This CDR3 reads CAGQAGGGYNEQFF. The CDR3, as DNA: TGTGCCGGACAAGCGGGGGGAGGGTACAATGAGCAGTTCTTC.

The chain uses TRBV5-5 and TRBJ2-7; 8 bases fit TRBD1. V shed 3 bases, J shed 2 bases, and the junction held 4 bases outside the gene matches. This CDR3 comprises 14 residues. CDR1 is SGHKS, CDR2 YYEKEE, per germline (reference sequence). This chain's CDR3 is CASSYLQGAYEQYF. The CDR3 DNA sequence: TGTGCCAGCAGCTACCTACAGGGGGCCTACGAGCAGTACTTC.

This clonotype was seen only a few times. This chain joins TRBV7-9 and TRBJ1-5, with a weak D call TRBD1 (5 bases). The germline gives CDR1 SEHNR, CDR2 FQNEAQ (reference sequence). Trimming cost V 4 bases and J 7 bases, with 17 bases left between them. The CDR3 has 15 amino acids. The CDR3 protein is CASSSKGQGMQPQHF. CDR3 sequence (DNA): TGTGCCAGCAGCTCCAAAGGCCAGGGCATGCAGCCCCAGCATTTT.

The chain employs TRBV12-3 or TRBV12-4 and TRBJ2-5, with 10 nucleotides matching TRBD1. Trimming at V came to 2 bases and at J to 4 bases, leaving 13 bases not matched to a gene. This CDR3 has 18 amino acids. The CDR3 loop reads CASSLILIGTGDAETQYF. CDR3 nucleotides: TGTGCCAGCAGTTTAATCTTGATTGGGACAGGGGATGCAGAGACCCAGTACTTC.

The chain uses TRBV6-2 or TRBV6-3 and TRBJ2-1; a weak D match, TRBD2 (6 bases). Matching the DNA end better, TRBJ2-7 makes the J call doubtful. The CDR3 runs 14 residues. CDR1 and CDR2 from the germline V gene are MNHEY and SVGEGT. Here the CDR3 reads CASSYGATGDEQYF. The CDR3 nucleotides read TGTGCCAGCAGTTATGGGGCGACGGGGGACGAGCAGTACTTC.

The chain is built from TRBV5-1 and TRBJ2-3; D is possibly TRBD1 (7 bases). Trimming left V 9 bases short and J 6 bases short, with 20 bases between. The CDR3 runs to 14 residues. Per the germline V gene, CDR1 is SGHRS and CDR2 is YFSETQ. The CDR3 DNA reads as TGCGCCACCTACCCAGGGGGAGGTTCCGATACGCAGTATTTT. Translation: CATYPGGGSDTQYF.

This clonotype was counted a few times. The rearrangement links TRBV7-9 to TRBJ1-1; 8 bases agree with TRBD1. The CDR3 extends over 13 amino acids. After removal of 4 bases from V and 8 bases from J, the junction contained 6 bases not matched to a gene. Germline lookup yields CDR1 SEHNR and CDR2 FQNEAQ (reference sequence). The CDR3 nucleotides read TGTGCCAGCAGCTCTGCGACAGGGGTAGAAGCTTTCTTT. Residues: CASSSATGVEAFF.

This rearrangement joins TRBV7-2 to TRBJ2-7, with TRBD2 as a possible D gene (6 bases). The V gene's germline CDR1 is SGHTA and CDR2 FQGNSA. The CDR3 totals 13 residues. Deletions cut 5 bases from V and 2 bases from J, with 10 bases between. The CDR3 DNA reads as TGTGCCAGCAGCACGGGACTGACCTACGAGCAGTACTTC. The encoded protein is CASSTGLTYEQYF.

The chain links TRBV7-2 to TRBJ2-5; weak D call: TRBD1 (6 bases). The CDR3 has 15 residues. CDR1 is SGHTA, CDR2 FQGNSA, per germline. Trimming took 1 base from V and 4 from J, leaving 13 bases between them. The chain's CDR3 is CASSLGWGPGETQYF. The CDR3 nucleotides read TGTGCCAGCAGCTTAGGGTGGGGGCCGGGAGAGACCCAGTACTTC.

The chain is built from TRBV27 and TRBJ2-4, with D hard to call. The length of the CDR3 is 13 residues. Germline V gives CDR1 MNHEY, CDR2 SMNVEV (reference sequence). The V and J ends lost 2 bases and 5 bases respectively, with 7 bases between them. CDR3 loop: CASSLGRQNIQYF. CDR3 bases: TGTGCCAGCAGTTTAGGAAGACAAAACATTCAGTACTTC.

This clonotype was counted ten times or more. This chain connects TRBV29-1 to TRBJ2-5; perhaps TRBD1 as D (6 bases). The J call may be in error: the DNA end matches TRBJ2-1 better. The CDR3 consists of 12 residues. Germline V gives CDR1 SQVTM, CDR2 ANQGSEA. For the CDR3, the DNA is TGCAGCGTGAGGGAAGGTAGGGGGGAGCAGTTCTTC. It translates to CSVREGRGEQFF.

This clonotype appeared a single time. This chain links TRBV20-1 with TRBJ1-2; TRBD1 is a possible D gene (5 bases). The CDR3 sequence is 18 residues long. V was pared by 2 bases and J by 0 bases, with 22 bases between. Per germline, CDR1 DFQATT and CDR2 SNEGSKA (reference sequence). DNA of the CDR3: TGCAGTGCTAGATCCCCAACCCTACAGGACCTAGCTAACTATGGCTACACCTTC. It codes for CSARSPTLQDLANYGYTF.

This clonotype showed up just a few times. The chain joins TRBV14 to TRBJ2-1; tentatively, D is TRBD2 (5 bases). This CDR3 spans 15 amino acids. The V gene's germline CDR1 is SGHDN and CDR2 FVKESK. Trimming left V 1 base short and J 7 bases short, with 14 bases between. The CDR3 DNA is TGTGCCAGCAGCCAAGCAGTGACTACCTGGAATGAGCAGTTCTTC. This codes for CASSQAVTTWNEQFF.

V usage is TRBV20-1 and J usage is TRBJ2-3, with TRBD1 matching over 12 bases. Germline values: CDR1 DFQATT, CDR2 SNEGSKA (reference sequence). The CDR3 length is 19 residues. Trimming at V came to 0 bases and at J to 2 bases, leaving 12 bases not matched to a gene. The CDR3 loop reads CSARDRTRGQGAPTDTQYF. CDR3 nucleotides: TGCAGTGCTAGAGATCGTACCCGGGGACAGGGGGCACCCACAGATACGCAGTATTTT.

This clonotype came up a few times. V is TRBV6-2 or TRBV6-3 and J is TRBJ2-7; TRBD1 is a possible D gene (6 bases). Trimming pared 6 bases from V and 3 bases from J, leaving 18 bases between. Germline values: CDR1 MNHEY, CDR2 SVGEGT. The CDR3 is made up of 15 amino acids. The CDR3 loop is CASRPYSGHNYEQYF. The CDR3 nucleotides are TGTGCCAGCAGACCCTACTCGGGACACAACTACGAGCAGTACTTC.

V gene TRBV20-1 combines with J gene TRBJ1-5; 7 bases are a match to TRBD1. The trim removed 0 bases at V and 8 bases at J, leaving 10 bases unmatched. This CDR3 has 15 amino acids. Per the germline V gene, CDR1 is DFQATT and CDR2 is SNEGSKA (reference sequence). CDR3 sequence (DNA): TGCAGTGCTAGAGATGCAACAGGGGCCCGGGAGCCCCAGCATTTT. This codes for CSARDATGAREPQHF.

The chain recombines TRBV6-1 with TRBJ2-4, with 7 bases identical to TRBD1. The germline V gene has CDR1 MNHNS and CDR2 SASEGT. The CDR3 extends over 16 amino acids. The junction had 8 bases not matched to a gene; V was cut back by 2 bases and J by 4 bases. The CDR3 nucleotides read TGTGCCAGCAGTGAAAGACAGGGTCTCTTTAAAAACATTCAGTACTTC. Protein sequence: CASSERQGLFKNIQYF.

V is TRBV3-1 and J is TRBJ1-1; D is ambiguous. This CDR3 is 14 amino acids long. V lost 4 bases and J 1 base, leaving 10 bases between the germline ends. Germline V gene sequence: CDR1 LGHDT, CDR2 YNNKEL (reference sequence). For the CDR3, the DNA is TGTGCCAGCAGCCCCGGGATCCCGAACACTGAAGCTTTCTTT. Translating gives CASSPGIPNTEAFF. Filled out from reference TRBV3-1 and TRBJ1-1, the complete variable domain reads DTAVSQTPKYLVTQMGNDKSIKCEQNLGHDTMYWYKQDSKKFLKIMFSYNNKELIINETVPNRFSPKSPDKAHLNLHINSLELGDSAVYFCASSPGIPNTEAFFGQGTRLTVV.

Remarks on this clonotype: The junction and the germline gene differ at one end; a read error may be behind it. The chain joins TRBV29-1 to TRBJ1-2, with D perhaps TRBD1 (6 bases). Germline CDR1 and CDR2: SQVTM and ANQGSEA. The CDR3 has 12 amino acids. CDR3 coding DNA: TGCAGCGTTGACCCGGGGGCGGGTGGCTACGCCTTC. It yields the protein CSVDPGAGGYAF.

This clonotype was seen at least ten times. This sequence joins TRBV12-3 or TRBV12-4 and TRBJ1-2, with 9 bases that match TRBD1. This CDR3 is built from 15 residues. Trimming cost V 5 bases and J 4 bases; bases outside gene matches: 8. CDR3 residues: CASSLPGQGAYGYTF. The CDR3 nucleotides are TGTGCCAGCAGTCTTCCGGGACAGGGAGCCTATGGCTACACCTTC.

This clonotype showed up just a few times. This chain connects TRBV28 to TRBJ2-3; no firm D call. The ends were cut back, 6 bases at V and 8 bases at J, with 9 bases in the middle. Germline V gene lookup returns CDR1 MDHEN and CDR2 SYDVKM. This CDR3 contains 11 residues. CDR3 DNA sequence: TGTGCCAGCAGGCTATCTGGTACGCAGTATTTT. It translates to CASRLSGTQYF.

This clonotype appeared once. The gene calls are TRBV28 and TRBJ2-1, with D possibly being TRBD2 (6 bases). The length of the CDR3 is 18 residues. Germline V gene sequence: CDR1 MDHEN, CDR2 SYDVKM. V was trimmed by 4 bases and J by 0 bases, leaving 19 bases between them. The CDR3 DNA is TGTGCCAGCAGTTCCCCCAGGGAGGTCCTCAGCTCCTACAATGAGCAGTTCTTC. This sequence encodes CASSSPREVLSSYNEQFF.

The chain is built from TRBV4-1 and TRBJ2-1, with D hard to call. The CDR3 totals 17 residues. Looked up from germline, CDR1 is MGHRA and CDR2 is YSYEKL. Trimming cost V 1 base and J 0 bases, with 13 bases left between them. Here the CDR3 reads CASSQVLRKSSYNEQFF. CDR3 coding DNA: TGCGCCAGCAGCCAAGTTTTGCGGAAGAGCTCCTACAATGAGCAGTTCTTC.

This sequence joins TRBV29-1 and TRBJ2-5, with 11 bases fitting TRBD1. The CDR3 loop spans 14 amino acids. The ends lost 4 bases at V and 4 bases at J; junction bases unmatched: 5. Germline CDR1 reads SQVTM; CDR2 reads ANQGSEA. CDR3 sequence: CSVGQDRGRETQYF. CDR3 coding DNA: TGCAGCGTTGGGCAGGACAGGGGGCGAGAGACCCAGTACTTC.

The table lists this clonotype with a few counts. The J gene is TRBJ1-4, the V gene TRBV5-5; tentatively, D is TRBD1 (5 bases). CDR1 SGHKS and CDR2 YYEKEE come from the germline V gene (reference sequence). Trimming took off 3 bases at V and 2 bases at J, with 14 bases between the two ends. The CDR3 has 16 amino acids. CDR3 protein: CASSYRGTSTNEKLFF. CDR3 nucleotides: TGTGCCAGCAGCTATAGAGGGACTTCCACTAATGAAAAACTGTTTTTT.

This clonotype was observed many times. This sequence joins TRBV7-2 and TRBJ2-3; 7 bases map to TRBD2. This CDR3 contains 14 residues. Trimming cost V 5 bases and J 7 bases; bases outside gene matches: 9. The germline V gene encodes CDR1 SGHTA and CDR2 FQGNSA. CDR3 sequence (DNA): TGTGCCAGCAGCCCACCCCCGAGCGGGAATACGCAGTATTTT. As protein: CASSPPPSGNTQYF.

Comments on this clonotype: One end of the junction does not line up with germline, which may come from a read error. The rearrangement joins TRBV27 to TRBJ2-7, with D perhaps given as TRBD1 or TRBD2 (5 bases each). CDR3 length: 12 residues. Per germline, CDR1 MNHEY and CDR2 SMNVEV (reference sequence). DNA of the CDR3: TGTGCCACCAAGGGGACGGGCAGGTGGCAGCACTTC. Amino acids: CATKGTGRWQHF.

This clonotype was picked up one time. The chain employs TRBV5-6 and TRBJ2-3; D is unclear. The CDR3 is made up of 15 amino acids. Per germline, CDR1 SGHDT and CDR2 YYEEEE. V dropped 5 bases and J dropped 0 bases, with 13 bases sitting between them. This CDR3 reads CASRQKGGSTDTQYF. The CDR3 nucleotides read TGTGCCAGCAGACAGAAGGGCGGCAGCACAGATACGCAGTATTTT.

V gene TRBV12-3 or TRBV12-4 combines with J gene TRBJ2-1, with 12 bases identical to TRBD2. The CDR3 is made up of 18 amino acids. V dropped 3 bases and J dropped 7; count of bases not matched to a gene: 13. CDR3 in DNA: TGTGCCAGCAGTTTGGATGGACTAGCGGGGAACATTATGAATGAGCAGTTCTTC. It specifies CASSLDGLAGNIMNEQFF.

The table lists this clonotype with a few counts. V gene TRBV7-8 combines with J gene TRBJ2-6, with D maybe TRBD2 (6 bases). V was shortened by 2 bases and J by 4 bases, with 12 bases between the two germline ends. This CDR3 has 16 amino acids. In germline, CDR1 is SGHVS, CDR2 FQNEAQ. In nucleotides, the CDR3 is TGTGCCAGCAGCTTACTCGGGGGTAGAGGGGCCAACGTCCTGACTTTC. Translated: CASSLLGGRGANVLTF. Full variable domain (remainder filled in from reference TRBV7-8 and TRBJ2-6): GAGVSQSPRYKVAKRGQDVALRCDPISGHVSLFWYQQALGQGPEFLTYFQNEAQLDKSGLPSDRFFAERPEGSVSTLKIQRTQQEDSAVYLCASSLLGGRGANVLTFGAGSRLTVL.

The chain links TRBV6-5 to TRBJ2-7; D uncertain. The CDR3 loop spans 13 amino acids. Per germline, CDR1 MNHEY and CDR2 SVGAGI. Trimming cost V 6 bases and J 2 bases, with 11 bases left between them. The CDR3, as DNA: TGTGCCAGCAGCCGCCCCGGTACCTACGAGCAGTACTTC. It is translated as CASSRPGTYEQYF.

A few counts support this clonotype. The genes are TRBV3-1 and TRBJ2-7; 7 positions match TRBD2. CDR1 LGHDT and CDR2 YNNKEL come from the germline V gene (reference sequence). The CDR3 sequence is 15 residues long. Trimming at V came to 4 bases and at J to 7 bases, leaving 13 bases not matched to a gene. The CDR3 coding sequence is TGTGCCAGCAGCCCGCACGAGGGAGGGCCGGGTGAGCAGTACTTC. Amino acids: CASSPHEGGPGEQYF.